This T cell receptor (beta chain) derives from a study of blood T cells in healthy people across ages. Comments on this clonotype: A junction end diverges from the germline sequence, so it may reflect a read error.

This CDR3 contains 14 residues. The second PCR ran about 6 to 12 cycles with a sample-barcoded 5' primer and J-beta primers. Every cDNA molecule bore a tag from a template-switch adaptor containing 12 random nucleotides. TCRdb processed the 5' RACE reads anew with MiXCR; each CDR3 protein has one entry. The table shows some 1.5 million distinct CDR3 sequences, with roughly 30% occurring only once. The receptor comes from a woman aged 25 to 45 in good health. The sequenced sample was blood. This chain uses TRBV12-3 or TRBV12-4 with TRBJ1-1; D not resolved. The DNA of the CDR3 is TGTGTCAGCAGTTTGGAGGCCATGAACACTGAAGCTTTCTTT. Protein: CVSSLEAMNTEAFF.